One sample yielded the 20 T cell receptor beta chains listed below, sequenced in a study of T cells after yellow fever vaccination. TCRdb recomputed calls from the 5' RACE reads with MiXCR, one row per CDR3 protein. The sample includes about 220,000 distinct CDR3 sequences, approximately 3.2% of them seen just once. Here the sequenced sample was CD4+ T cells sorted from PBMCs, taken 10 days after the yellow fever booster vaccination. The receptor source for this set is a man aged 18-30 years who received the YFV17D yellow fever vaccine.

V usage is TRBV7-3 and J usage is TRBJ2-2; 9 bases align to TRBD2. V trimming: 2 bases; J trimming: 5 bases; junction bases outside the gene matches: 3. Germline V lookup: CDR1 SGHTA, CDR2 FQGTGA. The CDR3 length is 15 residues. This chain's CDR3 is CASSLGGGETGELFF. In DNA form, the CDR3 reads TGTGCCAGCAGCTTAGGCGGGGGGGAAACCGGGGAGCTGTTTTTT.

In its sample, this clonotype was seen many times. The CDR3 sequence: CSALRGNGYTF. The CDR3 DNA reads as TGCAGTGCGCTCAGGGGAAATGGCTACACCTTC. The rearrangement joins TRBV20-1 to TRBJ1-2, with D perhaps matching TRBD1 (6 bases). The CDR3 contains 11 residues. Per the germline V gene, CDR1 is DFQATT and CDR2 is SNEGSKA (reference sequence). The V end was cut by 6 bases, the J end by 6 bases, with 11 bases between.

The gene calls are TRBV7-2 and TRBJ1-5; unclear D gene. The length of the CDR3 is 18 residues. V lost 2 bases and J lost 0, with 17 bases in between. Germline assignment: CDR1 SGHTA and CDR2 FQGNSA. CDR3 residues: CASSLFPPGAYSNQPQHF. The CDR3 DNA sequence: TGTGCCAGCAGCTTATTCCCACCAGGAGCCTATAGCAATCAGCCCCAGCATTTT.

In its sample, this clonotype was seen many times. The CDR3 sequence is CASSLRGFVGDTQYF. CDR3 nucleotides: TGTGCCAGCAGCTTGCGGGGTTTTGTGGGAGATACGCAGTATTTT. This chain connects TRBV5-5 to TRBJ2-3; the D gene is possibly TRBD2 (5 bases). The CDR3 is 15 amino acids. Per germline, CDR1 SGHKS and CDR2 YYEKEE (reference sequence). Trimming shortened V by 1 base and J by 5 bases, and 14 bases separated the two germline ends. Full variable domain (remainder filled in from reference TRBV5-5 and TRBJ2-3): DAGVTQSPTHLIKTRGQQVTLRCSPISGHKSVSWYQQVLGQGPQFIFQYYEKEERGRGNFPDRFSARQFPNYSSELNVNALLLGDSALYLCASSLRGFVGDTQYFGPGTRLTVL.

This clonotype occurred a few times. V is TRBV10-3 and J is TRBJ2-5, with D possibly TRBD2 on 5 matching bases. Deletions cut 6 bases from V and 4 bases from J, with 18 bases between. The V gene's germline CDR1 is ENHRY and CDR2 SYGVKD. The CDR3 runs 15 residues. CDR3 amino acids: CAISPQSVSGETQYF. CDR3 bases: TGTGCCATCAGCCCTCAGTCGGTCAGCGGAGAGACCCAGTACTTC.

The V gene is TRBV12-3 or TRBV12-4, the J gene TRBJ1-2; D remains unclear. The V end was cut by 4 bases, the J end by 10 bases, with 16 bases between. The CDR3 covers 13 residues. Here the CDR3 DNA reads TGTGCCAGCAGTTCGTTTCTGGCGTCCGACTACACCTTC. Translated: CASSSFLASDYTF.

The gene calls are TRBV4-3 and TRBJ2-2, with TRBD2 matching 13 bases. This CDR3 has 19 residues. Germline V gene sequence: CDR1 LGHNA, CDR2 YSLEER. V was clipped by 4 bases and J by 6 bases; unmatched bases: 14. The CDR3 spells CASSRTSGGARFGAGELFF. The CDR3 nucleotides read TGCGCCAGCAGCCGTACTAGCGGGGGGGCCCGATTCGGGGCCGGGGAGCTGTTTTTT.

This clonotype was detected a few times. V gene TRBV7-9 combines with J gene TRBJ1-1; no clear D. CDR1 and CDR2 from the germline V gene are SEHNR and FQNEAQ (reference sequence). V was trimmed by 5 bases and J by 3 bases, leaving 10 bases between them. The CDR3 has 13 amino acids. The CDR3 is CASSAVADTEAFF. The CDR3 region has the DNA TGTGCCAGCAGCGCCGTTGCAGACACTGAAGCTTTCTTT.

This clonotype came up many times. The chain is built from TRBV28 and TRBJ2-1; D gene uncertain. Per germline, CDR1 MDHEN and CDR2 SYDVKM. V lost 4 bases to trimming and J lost 6 bases, with 7 bases between them. The CDR3 extends over 12 amino acids. CDR3 protein: CASSWASNEQFF. CDR3 DNA: TGTGCCAGCAGTTGGGCTAGCAATGAGCAGTTCTTC.

The chain couples TRBV6-2 or TRBV6-3 to TRBJ1-2; 7 bases fit TRBD1. This CDR3 has 18 residues. The germline V gene encodes CDR1 MNHEY and CDR2 SVGEGT. The junction had 12 bases not matched to a gene; V was cut back by 0 bases and J by 2 bases. CDR3 sequence: CASSYSAGDSTPNYGYTF. In nucleotides, the CDR3 is TGTGCCAGCAGTTACTCCGCAGGGGACAGTACACCGAACTATGGCTACACCTTC.

This clonotype occurred a few times. J is TRBJ1-5 and V is TRBV5-8, with 7 bases aligning to TRBD1. This CDR3 is 16 amino acids long. Germline V gene sequence: CDR1 SGHTS, CDR2 YDEGEE. Unmatched junction bases numbered 9, after V lost 1 base and J lost 5 bases. As DNA, the CDR3 is TGTGCCAGCAGCTTGACCCCGACAGGGATCCATCAGCCCCAGCATTTT. Encoded protein: CASSLTPTGIHQPQHF.

This clonotype has ten or more counts. J is TRBJ2-2 and V is TRBV7-2; D is perhaps TRBD2 (7 bases). V gave up 3 bases and J gave up 0 bases, with 14 bases separating them. The CDR3 has 17 amino acids. Germline CDR1 and CDR2: SGHTA and FQGNSA. The chain's CDR3 is CASSFSGGFTNTGELFF. The CDR3 coding sequence is TGTGCCAGCAGCTTCTCGGGGGGCTTCACGAACACCGGGGAGCTGTTTTTT.

This clonotype was picked up many times. This chain's CDR3 is CSARERGTGSYEQYF. DNA of the CDR3: TGCAGTGCTAGAGAGCGGGGGACAGGCTCCTACGAGCAGTACTTC. The chain recombines TRBV20-1 with TRBJ2-7, with D perhaps matching TRBD1 (8 bases). V gave up 0 bases and J gave up 0 bases, with 12 bases separating them. This CDR3 is built from 15 residues. The germline V gene has CDR1 DFQATT and CDR2 SNEGSKA (reference sequence).

This clonotype was detected ten times or more. The chain uses TRBV29-1 and TRBJ2-3; the match to TRBD2 covers 7 bases. Germline V gives CDR1 SQVTM, CDR2 ANQGSEA. Trimming removed 3 bases from V and 4 bases from J; junction bases left unmatched: 4. The CDR3 covers 13 residues. The CDR3 region is CSVDGAGADTQYF. CDR3 in DNA: TGCAGCGTTGATGGTGCGGGAGCAGATACGCAGTATTTT.

The J gene is TRBJ2-5, the V gene TRBV30, with D maybe TRBD2 (5 bases). The CDR3 loop spans 12 amino acids. Germline CDR1 is GTSNPN and CDR2 is SVGIG (reference sequence). V lost 4 bases and J lost 5, with 11 bases in between. The chain's CDR3 is CAWNPGSETQYF. DNA of the CDR3: TGTGCCTGGAATCCTGGGAGCGAGACCCAGTACTTC.

This clonotype was counted at least ten times. This chain links TRBV5-4 with TRBJ2-3; maybe TRBD2 (5 bases). Germline loops: CDR1 SGHNT, CDR2 YYREEE (reference sequence). Trimming left V 4 bases short and J 6 bases short, with 18 bases between. The CDR3 is 15 amino acids. The CDR3 protein is CASSPSGLGGDTQYF. In DNA form, the CDR3 reads TGTGCCAGCAGCCCGTCCGGACTGGGCGGGGATACGCAGTATTTT. The full variable domain, in which reference TRBV5-4 and TRBJ2-3 provide the parts outside the CDR3, is ETGVTQSPTHLIKTRGQQVTLRCSSQSGHNTVSWYQQALGQGPQFIFQYYREEENGRGNFPPRFSGLQFPNYSSELNVNALELDDSALYLCASSPSGLGGDTQYFGPGTRLTVL.

This clonotype has at least ten counts. The rearrangement links TRBV5-1 to TRBJ2-1; 9 nucleotides line up with TRBD1. This CDR3 has 16 residues. Germline assignment: CDR1 SGHRS and CDR2 YFSETQ. V was clipped by 4 bases and J by 1 base; unmatched bases: 6. CDR3 loop: CASSTQGQGSYNEQFF. Written as DNA, the CDR3 is TGCGCCAGCAGCACCCAGGGACAGGGATCCTACAATGAGCAGTTCTTC.

This sequence joins TRBV9 and TRBJ2-7, with D possibly TRBD1 on 5 matching bases. The CDR3 is 15 residues long. CDR1 is SGDLS and CDR2 is YYNGEE in the germline V gene. Trimming removed 5 bases from V and 5 bases from J, with 20 bases in between. The CDR3 nucleotides read TGTGCCAGCAGTGAATCTCCCGTCAGGGCGGACGAGCAGTACTTC. Protein product: CASSESPVRADEQYF.

This clonotype appeared many times. V gene TRBV5-6 combines with J gene TRBJ2-7, with D hard to call. The V gene's germline CDR1 is SGHDT and CDR2 YYEEEE. V lost 2 bases and J 3 bases, leaving 9 bases between the germline ends. This CDR3 has 13 amino acids. The CDR3 DNA reads TGTGCCAGCAGCTTTGACGAGTACTACGAGCAGTACTTC. The encoded protein is CASSFDEYYEQYF.

This clonotype was detected ten times or more. This chain uses TRBV29-1 with TRBJ2-5; D call uncertain. The length of the CDR3 is 12 residues. Germline CDR1 and CDR2: SQVTM and ANQGSEA. V gave up 1 base and J gave up 0 bases, with 3 bases separating them. The CDR3 loop reads CSVEGNQETQYF. CDR3 nucleotides: TGCAGCGTTGAAGGTAACCAAGAGACCCAGTACTTC.